This paragraph reports one T cell receptor beta chain. This entry belongs to a study of blood T cell repertoires in COVID-19. As handled by the study authors: Quantification of nucleated cells was approximated via reference gene primer amplification. The data were produced by immunoSEQ multiplex PCR, yet TCRdb's version contains in-frame clones alone and is incomplete. D and trimming were read from the DNA, whereas the V and J calls and clone size are those reported in that table. Among 150,000 or so clones listed, over 75% were seen once. Trimming shortened V by 1 base and J by 5 bases, and 12 bases separated the two germline ends. This CDR3 contains 14 residues. The germline V gene has CDR1 SGHRS and CDR2 YFSETQ.

The chain is built from TRBV5-1 and TRBJ1-1; D perhaps matches TRBD1 (5 bases). The source material was PBMCs or T cells enriched from blood (not recorded which). The clonotype comes from a woman aged 50 to 60 who had recovered from COVID-19. The CDR3 reads CASSLSGRETEAFF. The CDR3 DNA reads as TGCGCCAGCAGCTTGTCAGGGAGGGAAACTGAAGCTTTCTTT.